This entry is about one T cell receptor (beta chain). Its target antigen remains unknown. No base-level quality is on record; no much larger clone is a single base apart. Prior to TRB sequencing, T-cell subsets (conventional T cells, CD8+ T cells, regulatory T cells, T follicular helper cells) were sorted. Library construction relied on the immunoSEQ multiplex PCR assay. On the authors' methods: Shannon entropy, which takes clonal size distribution into account, was used to quantify repertoire diversity. The Gini-Simpson index (Simpson_1-D) served as the measure of how unequally clonotypes were distributed. TCRdb mirrors the immuneACCESS table, restricted to in-frame sequences. Some clones are absent from its copies; in checked studies, under half trace to an unresolved V gene, and the reason for the others is unknown. For V, J and clone size, that table is used; D and trimming come from the DNA. The sample table records about 6,900 clones; around 86% of these occur just once. Approximately 4.1% of the sample comes from the top ten.

This sample is part of a study of stem cell transplantation in POMP-related autoinflammatory disease (dated by TCRdb to the early 2020s). Describing the broader study: According to the study's hypothesis, the TRB repertoire gets skewed because defective thymoproteasomes impair MHC class I-dependent CD8+ T-cell differentiation and positive selection. The effect of POMP deficiency on T-cell receptor beta repertoire diversity and CDR3 characteristics was assessed using high-throughput TRB sequencing. General study outcomes and caveats: Statistical significance for the trend toward lower diversity and increased clonality in PRAID patients was reached only for regulatory T cells. The number of unique TRB V-J gene pairings was restricted in PRAID patients. Across all analyzed T-cell subsets, PRAID patients showed a trend toward higher clonality and lower TRB diversity.

The CDR3 contains 16 residues, cysteine and phenylalanine counted. The DNA shown is the 48-base CDR3, in frame from base 1. The junction carries 16 bases between V and J, which are trimmed by 4 bases and 3 bases respectively. CDR1 MNHNS and CDR2 SASEGT are derived from the germline V gene. Sequencing was carried out using a CXCR5-defined cell subset from PBMCs. This sequence originates from a human donor in good health. The chain couples TRBV6-1 to TRBJ1-5; a tentative D call is TRBD1 (5 bases match). Here the CDR3 is given as CASSVGGGRNNQPQHF. The bases are TGTGCCAGCAGTGTTGGGGGAGGGAGGAACAATCAGCCCCAGCATTTT.